This TCR beta chain was sequenced for a study of blood T cell repertoires in COVID-19. Study-level information: Researchers got acute and convalescent COVID-19 samples from the United States, Italy and Spain. T cells, B-cell-depleted T cells, or PBMCs provided the cDNA or gDNA that served as material.

In the original workflow: Amplification with reference gene primers provided the estimates of nucleated cell counts. The protocol was immunoSEQ multiplex PCR, while the TCRdb copy is restricted to in-frame clones and leaves out a portion. Clonal size and the V and J genes are those of that table, whereas D and trimming came from the DNA. The data show roughly 100,000 clones, with roughly 80% seen just once and 12% held by the top ten. From germline, CDR1 is GTSNPN and CDR2 SVGIG (reference sequence). Trimming took off 3 bases at V and 6 bases at J, with 15 bases between the two ends. The CDR3 runs 14 residues.

V usage is TRBV30 and J usage is TRBJ2-1; D is possibly TRBD2 (6 bases). This TCR was sampled from a human donor in a cohort sampled during active COVID-19. The sample taken for sequencing was peripheral blood. CDR3 protein: CAWSLDGGSNEQFF. CDR3 in DNA: TGTGCCTGGAGCCTGGACGGGGGAAGCAATGAGCAGTTCTTC.